Listed below are T cell receptor beta chains from one sample, sequenced in a study of blood T cell repertoires in COVID-19. Profiled with immunoSEQ multiplex PCR; TCRdb holds only in-frame clones, not every one. The sample records 50,000 to 80,000 clones, roughly 86% being singletons. The sequenced sample was peripheral blood. The receptors were gathered from a man aged 55-75 years with acute or convalescent COVID-19. CDR3s include the opening cysteine and the closing phenylalanine or tryptophan. A D gene is named only where the DNA matches it firmly. The size field is filled for only some rows; it gives once, few, many or a size class.

CDR3 protein: CASSHWDSLKLTDTQYF
CDR3 DNA: TGCGCCAGCAGCCACTGGGACAGTTTGAAACTCACAGATACGCAGTATTTT
V gene: TRBV5-1
D gene: TRBD1
clone size: .
J gene: TRBJ2-3

CDR3 protein: CASSYYGEVYGYTF
CDR3 DNA: TGTGCCAGCAGTTACTATGGGGAGGTCTATGGCTACACCTTC
V gene: TRBV6-6
D gene: .
clone size: .
J gene: TRBJ1-2

CDR3 protein: CASSFTTGVRGDTQYF
CDR3 DNA: TGTGCCAGCAGCTTTACGACAGGCGTGAGAGGGGATACGCAGTATTTT
V gene: TRBV9
D gene: .
clone size: .
J gene: TRBJ2-3

CDR3 protein: CASSPLRGGFGNTIYF
CDR3 DNA: TGTGCCAGCAGCCCTCTTCGGGGGGGCTTTGGAAACACCATATATTTT
V gene: TRBV3-1/TRBV3-2
D gene: .
clone size: .
J gene: TRBJ1-3

CDR3 protein: CASSYTGGPETQYF
CDR3 DNA: TGTGCCAGCAGTTACACGGGGGGGCCAGAGACCCAGTACTTC
V gene: TRBV6-5
D gene: TRBD2
clone size: .
J gene: TRBJ2-5

CDR3 protein: CASSLANTGELFF
CDR3 DNA: TGCGCCAGCAGCTTGGCTAACACCGGGGAGCTGTTTTTT
V gene: TRBV5-1
D gene: .
clone size: .
J gene: TRBJ2-2

CDR3 protein: CASSLEGGFNSPLHF
CDR3 DNA: TGCGCCAGCAGCTTGGAGGGGGGGTTTAATTCACCCCTCCACTTT
V gene: TRBV5-1
D gene: .
clone size: .
J gene: TRBJ1-6

CDR3 protein: CASRGQGGGNTIYF
CDR3 DNA: TGTGCCAGCAGGGGACAGGGAGGCGGGAACACCATATATTTT
V gene: TRBV27
D gene: TRBD1
clone size: .
J gene: TRBJ1-3

CDR3 protein: CASSLGQNSNQPQHF
CDR3 DNA: TGTGCCAGCAGCTTGGGACAGAATAGCAATCAGCCCCAGCATTTT
V gene: TRBV5-4
D gene: .
clone size: .
J gene: TRBJ1-5

CDR3 protein: CASSPHQTGAAFF
CDR3 DNA: TGTGCCAGCAGTCCCCACCAAACAGGGGCAGCTTTCTTT
V gene: TRBV6-2/TRBV6-3
D gene: TRBD1
clone size: .
J gene: TRBJ1-1

CDR3 protein: CASTILGGRVLIGDTQYF
CDR3 DNA: TGTGCCAGCACCATTCTGGGGGGAAGGGTCCTCATAGGAGATACGCAGTATTTT
V gene: TRBV5-6
D gene: .
clone size: .
J gene: TRBJ2-3

CDR3 protein: CASSGGPDRNEQFF
CDR3 DNA: TGTGCCAGCAGTGGCGGCCCCGATAGGAATGAGCAGTTCTTC
V gene: TRBV7-2
D gene: .
clone size: .
J gene: TRBJ2-1

CDR3 protein: CASSTAGQGAIYGYTF
CDR3 DNA: TGTGCCAGCAGCACAGCCGGTCAGGGGGCGATCTATGGCTACACCTTC
V gene: TRBV7-2
D gene: TRBD1
clone size: .
J gene: TRBJ1-2

CDR3 protein: CASSEGTAQAYGYTF
CDR3 DNA: TGTGCCAGCAGTGAAGGGACAGCTCAGGCGTATGGCTACACCTTC
V gene: TRBV6-1
D gene: .
clone size: once
J gene: TRBJ1-2

CDR3 protein: CASSEETESVGYF
CDR3 DNA: TGTGCCAGCTCAGAGGAGACGGAGTCGGTTGGGTACTTC
V gene: TRBV18
D gene: .
clone size: .
J gene: TRBJ2-7

CDR3 protein: CASSYPPGDTQYF
CDR3 DNA: TGTGCCAGCAGTTACCCCCCGGGAGATACGCAGTATTTT
V gene: TRBV6-5
D gene: .
clone size: .
J gene: TRBJ2-3

CDR3 protein: CASSLQGPYNSPLHF
CDR3 DNA: TGTGCCAGCAGTCTACAGGGCCCCTATAATTCACCCCTCCACTTT
V gene: TRBV2
D gene: .
clone size: .
J gene: TRBJ1-6

CDR3 protein: CASSLEWRESYEQYF
CDR3 DNA: TGTGCCAGCAGCTTAGAGTGGCGGGAATCCTACGAGCAGTACTTC
V gene: TRBV7-2
D gene: .
clone size: once
J gene: TRBJ2-7

CDR3 protein: CASSKVGQGEKLFF
CDR3 DNA: TGTGCCAGCAGCAAAGTTGGACAGGGGGAAAAACTGTTTTTT
V gene: TRBV21-1
D gene: .
clone size: .
J gene: TRBJ1-4

CDR3 protein: CASSLQGSFSYEQYF
CDR3 DNA: TGTGCCAGCAGCCTGCAGGGGTCGTTCTCCTACGAGCAGTACTTC
V gene: TRBV5-5
D gene: .
clone size: .
J gene: TRBJ2-7

CDR3 protein: CASSEPSRPDTQYF
CDR3 DNA: TGTGCCAGCAGTGAACCCAGCAGGCCAGATACGCAGTATTTT
V gene: TRBV25-1
D gene: .
clone size: few
J gene: TRBJ2-3

CDR3 protein: CASSLGGLSTNEKLFF
CDR3 DNA: TGCGCCAGCAGCTTGGGGGGGCTTTCCACTAATGAAAAACTGTTTTTT
V gene: TRBV5-1
D gene: .
clone size: .
J gene: TRBJ1-4

CDR3 protein: CASSQTGDYGYTF
CDR3 DNA: TGCGCCAGCAGCCAGACCGGGGACTATGGCTACACCTTC
V gene: TRBV5-1
D gene: .
clone size: .
J gene: TRBJ1-2

CDR3 protein: CATSAQGFTEAFF
CDR3 DNA: TGTGCCACGAGTGCACAGGGGTTCACTGAAGCTTTCTTT
V gene: TRBV24-1
D gene: TRBD1
clone size: .
J gene: TRBJ1-1

CDR3 protein: CASSPPWRGGDTQYF
CDR3 DNA: TGTGCCAGCAGCCCCCCCTGGCGGGGAGGGGATACGCAGTATTTT
V gene: TRBV14
D gene: TRBD2
clone size: .
J gene: TRBJ2-3

CDR3 protein: CASSQNRDIYGYTF
CDR3 DNA: TGTGCCAGTAGTCAAAACCGGGACATCTATGGCTACACCTTC
V gene: TRBV19
D gene: .
clone size: .
J gene: TRBJ1-2

CDR3 protein: CASSQGAGEQYF
CDR3 DNA: TGTGCCAGCAGTCAGGGGGCGGGTGAGCAGTACTTC
V gene: TRBV2
D gene: TRBD1
clone size: .
J gene: TRBJ2-7

CDR3 protein: CASSDRGLGAYEQFF
CDR3 DNA: TGTGCCAGCAGCGACAGGGGGTTAGGGGCCTATGAGCAGTTCTTC
V gene: TRBV6-5
D gene: TRBD1
clone size: .
J gene: TRBJ2-1

CDR3 protein: CASSLPWTGDVYGYTF
CDR3 DNA: TGTGCCAGCAGCTTGCCCTGGACAGGGGACGTCTATGGCTACACCTTC
V gene: TRBV5-4
D gene: TRBD1
clone size: .
J gene: TRBJ1-2

CDR3 protein: CASSLDRSSYEQYF
CDR3 DNA: TGTGCCAGCAGCTTAGACAGGTCCTCCTACGAGCAGTACTTC
V gene: TRBV5-4
D gene: .
clone size: .
J gene: TRBJ2-7

CDR3 protein: CASSMEGQGTRPQHF
CDR3 DNA: TGTGCCAGTAGTATGGAGGGACAGGGTACCCGGCCCCAGCATTTT
V gene: TRBV19
D gene: TRBD1
clone size: .
J gene: TRBJ1-5

CDR3 protein: CASSQSKSLDRGKNEQFF
CDR3 DNA: TGCGCCAGCAGTCAATCGAAATCCCTAGACAGGGGTAAAAATGAGCAGTTCTTC
V gene: TRBV23-1
D gene: TRBD1
clone size: .
J gene: TRBJ2-1

CDR3 protein: CASSGGGYEQYF
CDR3 DNA: TGCGCCAGCAGCGGGGGGGGCTACGAGCAGTACTTC
V gene: TRBV5-1
D gene: TRBD2
clone size: .
J gene: TRBJ2-7

CDR3 protein: CASSLEGAGANVLTF
CDR3 DNA: TGTGCCAGCAGCTTGGAAGGGGCTGGGGCCAACGTCCTGACTTTC
V gene: TRBV5-6
D gene: .
clone size: .
J gene: TRBJ2-6

CDR3 protein: CASSLAGANSPLHF
CDR3 DNA: TGTGCCAGCAGCTTAGCAGGGGCAAATTCACCCCTCCACTTT
V gene: TRBV7-2
D gene: .
clone size: .
J gene: TRBJ1-6

CDR3 protein: CASSSNRGRSYTEAFF
CDR3 DNA: TGTGCCAGCAGTTCCAACCGGGGGAGATCGTACACTGAAGCTTTCTTT
V gene: TRBV6-5
D gene: .
clone size: .
J gene: TRBJ1-1

CDR3 protein: CASSTGTEYNSPLHF
CDR3 DNA: TGTGCCAGTAGTACCGGGACAGAATATAATTCACCCCTCCACTTT
V gene: TRBV19
D gene: TRBD1
clone size: .
J gene: TRBJ1-6

CDR3 protein: CASRGTGRTGELFF
CDR3 DNA: TGTGCCAGCAGAGGGACAGGCAGAACCGGGGAGCTGTTTTTT
V gene: TRBV6-5
D gene: TRBD1
clone size: .
J gene: TRBJ2-2

CDR3 protein: CSVQGSGGRTDTQYF
CDR3 DNA: TGCAGCGTCCAGGGTAGCGGGGGGCGCACAGATACGCAGTATTTT
V gene: TRBV29-1
D gene: TRBD2
clone size: .
J gene: TRBJ2-3

CDR3 protein: CASSQFGQGQTEAFF
CDR3 DNA: TGTGCCAGCAGCCAATTTGGACAGGGACAAACTGAAGCTTTCTTT
V gene: TRBV11-2
D gene: TRBD1
clone size: once
J gene: TRBJ1-1

CDR3 protein: CASSLVGTPTLNTEAFF
CDR3 DNA: TGTGCCAGCAGCTTAGTGGGGACACCCACCCTTAACACTGAAGCTTTCTTT
V gene: TRBV7-9
D gene: .
clone size: .
J gene: TRBJ1-1

CDR3 protein: CAISFTSGGAVDTQYF
CDR3 DNA: TGTGCCATCAGTTTCACTAGCGGGGGGGCAGTAGATACGCAGTATTTT
V gene: TRBV10-3
D gene: TRBD2
clone size: once
J gene: TRBJ2-3

CDR3 protein: CASSDRLAGNTEAFF
CDR3 DNA: TGTGCCAGCAGTGACAGATTGGCAGGGAACACTGAAGCTTTCTTT
V gene: TRBV6-1
D gene: .
clone size: .
J gene: TRBJ1-1

CDR3 protein: CASSPIKQAYREQYF
CDR3 DNA: TGTGCCAGCAGCCCGATCAAGCAGGCGTATCGGGAGCAGTACTTC
V gene: TRBV5-6
D gene: .
clone size: .
J gene: TRBJ2-7

CDR3 protein: CASSSQGHQPQHF
CDR3 DNA: TGTGCCAGCAGCTCACAGGGGCATCAGCCCCAGCATTTT
V gene: TRBV12-3/TRBV12-4
D gene: TRBD1
clone size: .
J gene: TRBJ1-5

CDR3 protein: CASSVGGGPKNTGELFF
CDR3 DNA: TGTGCCAGCAGCGTAGGAGGAGGGCCAAAAAACACCGGGGAGCTGTTTTTT
V gene: TRBV9
D gene: .
clone size: .
J gene: TRBJ2-2

CDR3 protein: CASSRTGTHSNQPQHF
CDR3 DNA: TGTGCCAGCAGCAGAACAGGGACACATAGCAATCAGCCCCAGCATTTT
V gene: TRBV7-2
D gene: .
clone size: .
J gene: TRBJ1-5

CDR3 protein: CASMNLGGTDTQYF
CDR3 DNA: TGTGCCAGTATGAACTTAGGAGGCACAGATACGCAGTATTTT
V gene: TRBV27
D gene: .
clone size: .
J gene: TRBJ2-3

CDR3 protein: CSVETIRGQPQHF
CDR3 DNA: TGCAGCGTTGAGACGATAAGGGGTCAGCCCCAGCATTTT
V gene: TRBV29-1
D gene: .
clone size: .
J gene: TRBJ1-5

CDR3 protein: CASSESWGGTNYGYTF
CDR3 DNA: TGTGCCAGCAGTGAAAGTTGGGGGGGGACTAACTATGGCTACACCTTC
V gene: TRBV6-1
D gene: .
clone size: .
J gene: TRBJ1-2

CDR3 protein: CASSVGQGRTDTQYF
CDR3 DNA: TGTGCCAGCAGCGTGGGACAGGGAAGAACAGATACGCAGTATTTT
V gene: TRBV5-4
D gene: TRBD1
clone size: once
J gene: TRBJ2-3

CDR3 protein: CASSLFPNTGELFF
CDR3 DNA: TGCGCCAGCAGCCTTTTTCCGAACACCGGGGAGCTGTTTTTT
V gene: TRBV10-2
D gene: .
clone size: .
J gene: TRBJ2-2

CDR3 protein: CASSEGRGHYGYTF
CDR3 DNA: TGTGCCAGCAGTGAAGGCAGGGGGCACTATGGCTACACCTTC
V gene: TRBV2
D gene: TRBD1
clone size: .
J gene: TRBJ1-2

CDR3 protein: CASSVGLAGGGGKNIQYF
CDR3 DNA: TGTGCCAGCAGCGTAGGACTAGCGGGGGGAGGAGGCAAAAACATTCAGTACTTC
V gene: TRBV9
D gene: TRBD2
clone size: .
J gene: TRBJ2-4